This T cell receptor (beta chain) derives from a study of CD8 T cells in ankylosing spondylitis. Study-wide findings and caveats: Among TCR beta sequences, a motif of under ten highly homologous variants appeared characteristic of ankylosing spondylitis blood. Reactive arthritis synovial fluid and blood previously showed some of these motif variants. Reported data indicate significant enrichment of disease-linked clones within matched ankylosing spondylitis synovial fluid.

The CDR3 is 12 residues long. CDR1 DFQATT and CDR2 SNEGSKA come from the germline V gene (reference sequence). V shed 1 base and J shed 4 bases, with 8 bases lying between them. This clonotype was found a few times. Its matching antigen is unknown. 5'-RACE, quantitative and with molecular barcodes, yielded the TCR beta libraries. TCRdb re-analysed the 5' RACE reads in MiXCR, keeping a single row per CDR3 protein. This sample has a few hundred thousand distinct CDR3 sequences, with 7% to 9% found just once. Input material: blood, either unsorted or a sorted T cell fraction (not recorded which). The rearrangement links TRBV20-1 to TRBJ2-7; no definite D call. The receptor's source is a male donor with ankylosing spondylitis. In DNA, the CDR3 is TGCAGTGCTAGAGGTTCGGTGTACGAGCAGTACTTC. Translation: CSARGSVYEQYF.